Below, 14 T cell receptor beta chains from the same sample are listed, as sequenced in a study of control samples from healthy donors and cancer patients. Some clones are missing from TCRdb's copy, which holds only in-frame ones; the method was immunoSEQ multiplex PCR. The sample includes roughly 100,000 clones, 88% of them seen just once. Sequenced material: blood. The receptor source for this set is a man in his thirties or forties in good health.

This clone appeared a single time. The chain couples TRBV12-3 or TRBV12-4 to TRBJ2-5; TRBD1 agrees at 7 bases. V dropped 4 bases and J dropped 3; count of bases not matched to a gene: 2. The CDR3 totals 13 residues. The CDR3 nucleotides are TGTGCCAGCAGTTGGGACAGCGAAGAGACCCAGTACTTC. Translating it yields CASSWDSEETQYF.

As concerns this clone: The sample has other DNA sequences that encode this CDR3 too. The CDR3 nucleotides read TGTGCCAGCAGTTTAGTGGGGAACACTGAAGCTTTCTTT. Translating it yields CASSLVGNTEAFF. The chain combines TRBV12-3 or TRBV12-4 with TRBJ1-1; the D is unclear. The CDR3 has 13 amino acids. Deletions cut 1 base from V and 1 base from J, with 4 bases between.

The chain combines TRBV12-5 with TRBJ2-1, with unresolved D. V lost 3 bases and J 7 bases, leaving 7 bases between the germline ends. Germline CDR1 and CDR2: LGHNT and FRNRAP. The length of the CDR3 is 12 residues. The CDR3 coding sequence is TGTGCTAGTGGTTTACCTAGAAATGAGCAGTTCTTC. This encodes CASGLPRNEQFF. Full variable domain (remainder filled in from reference TRBV12-5 and TRBJ2-1): DARVTQTPRHKVTEMGQEVTMRCQPILGHNTVFWYRQTMMQGLELLAYFRNRAPLDDSGMPKDRFSAEMPDATLATLKIQPSEPRDSAVYFCASGLPRNEQFFGPGTRLTVL.

V usage is TRBV19 and J usage is TRBJ2-5; D remains ambiguous. The ends were cut back, 1 base at V and 3 bases at J, with 6 bases in the middle. The CDR3 sequence is 13 residues long. The germline V gene encodes CDR1 LNHDA and CDR2 SQIVND (reference sequence). DNA for the CDR3: TGTGCCAGTAGTATAGGTGGGAAAGAGACCCAGTACTTC. This sequence encodes CASSIGGKETQYF.

V is TRBV3-1 (or the pseudogene TRBV3-2) and J is TRBJ2-4; D perhaps matches TRBD2 (7 bases). The CDR3 length is 18 residues. Per germline, CDR1 LGHDT and CDR2 YNNKEL (reference sequence). V was clipped by 4 bases and J by 0 bases, with 19 bases between them. DNA of the CDR3: TGTGCCAGCAGCCCGGCGGGAGAGGGGGGCCTAGCCAAAAACATTCAGTACTTC. Translated: CASSPAGEGGLAKNIQYF.

The genes are TRBV5-1 and TRBJ2-5, with TRBD2 as a possible D gene (5 bases). V gave up 2 bases and J gave up 5 bases, with 10 bases separating them. CDR1 is SGHRS and CDR2 is YFSETQ in the germline V gene. The CDR3 sequence is 13 residues long. The CDR3 loop reads CASSFGVGETQYF. The CDR3 nucleotides read TGCGCCAGCAGCTTCGGGGTTGGCGAGACCCAGTACTTC.

This clone was seen just once. The J gene is TRBJ2-7, the V gene TRBV5-1; possibly TRBD1 for D (5 bases). Trimming shortened V by 4 bases and J by 1 base, and 21 bases separated the two germline ends. In germline, CDR1 is SGHRS, CDR2 YFSETQ. The CDR3 has 17 residues. CDR3: CASSPALRRTISYEQYF. The CDR3 region has the DNA TGCGCCAGCAGCCCGGCCCTACGTAGGACAATTTCCTACGAGCAGTACTTC. Together with reference TRBV5-1 and TRBJ2-7, the CDR3 gives the full variable domain: KAGVTQTPRYLIKTRGQQVTLSCSPISGHRSVSWYQQTPGQGLQFLFEYFSETQRNKGNFPGRFSGRQFSNSRSEMNVSTLELGDSALYLCASSPALRRTISYEQYFGPGTRLTVT.

The rearrangement links TRBV12-3 or TRBV12-4 to TRBJ2-1; TRBD2 matches at 8 bases. V shed 2 bases and J 13 bases; nucleotides not matched to a gene: 7. The CDR3 consists of 13 residues. CDR3 amino acids: CASSLWREDVQFF. CDR3 nucleotide sequence: TGTGCCAGCAGTTTATGGCGGGAGGACGTACAGTTCTTC.

The chain is built from TRBV14 and TRBJ2-2; no firm D call. Germline CDR1 is SGHDN and CDR2 is FVKESK. V was trimmed by 4 bases and J by 5 bases, leaving 11 bases between them. The CDR3 runs to 14 residues. The CDR3 bases are TGTGCCAGCAGCCCGATGGGATGGACCGGGGAGCTGTTTTTT. Translating it yields CASSPMGWTGELFF. Full variable domain (missing parts from reference TRBV14 and TRBJ2-2): EAGVTQFPSHSVIEKGQTVTLRCDPISGHDNLYWYRRVMGKEIKFLLHFVKESKQDESGMPNNRFLAERTGGTYSTLKVQPAELEDSGVYFCASSPMGWTGELFFGEGSRLTVL.

The V and J genes are TRBV30 and TRBJ2-7; D may be TRBD2 (6 bases). V lost 6 bases, J lost 2 bases, and 8 bases lay in between. The CDR3 runs 11 residues. Germline CDR1 and CDR2: GTSNPN and SVGIG (reference sequence). In DNA form, the CDR3 reads TGTGCCTGTTTAGCGGCCTACGAGCAGTACTTC. The encoded protein is CACLAAYEQYF.

V is TRBV3-1 (or the pseudogene TRBV3-2) and J is TRBJ1-2; 7 positions match TRBD1. In germline, CDR1 is LGHDT, CDR2 YNNKEL (reference sequence). There are 16 residues in the CDR3. J lost 5 bases, V lost 2 bases, and 11 bases had no gene match. The CDR3, as DNA: TGTGCCAGCAGCCAACGGGCCGGGACAGCATTTTATGGCTACACCTTC. Translating it yields CASSQRAGTAFYGYTF.

The chain employs TRBV5-4 and TRBJ2-2; 7 bases line up with TRBD2. In germline, CDR1 is SGHNT, CDR2 YYREEE (reference sequence). This CDR3 comprises 15 residues. The trim removed 0 bases at V and 4 bases at J, leaving 3 bases unmatched. The CDR3 here is CASSLGWGGTGELFF. As DNA, the CDR3 is TGTGCCAGCAGCTTGGGATGGGGGGGCACCGGGGAGCTGTTTTTT.

This clone was detected only a few times. The chain is built from TRBV18 and TRBJ1-1; tentatively, D is TRBD1 (5 bases). Per germline, CDR1 KGHSH and CDR2 LQKENI. CDR3 length: 13 amino acids. V gave up 3 bases and J gave up 5 bases, with 10 bases separating them. CDR3 nucleotide sequence: TGTGCCAGCTCACCCGGCAGGGTTACTGAAGCTTTCTTT. Its protein is CASSPGRVTEAFF.

The chain combines TRBV11-1 with TRBJ2-7; a possible D gene is TRBD2 (6 bases). Germline V gives CDR1 SGHAT, CDR2 FQDESV (reference sequence). CDR3 length: 14 amino acids. The V end lost 5 bases, the J end lost 3 bases, and 14 bases lay between the germline ends. The CDR3 reads CASSTAAGGYEQYF. CDR3 DNA sequence: TGTGCCAGCAGCACCGCAGCCGGGGGCTACGAGCAGTACTTC.